The sequence of this T cell receptor (beta chain) was determined in a study of shared clonotypes between healthy human individuals. There are many counts of this clone. The CDR3 runs 12 residues. Per the germline V gene, CDR1 is MDHEN and CDR2 is SYDVKM. V was trimmed by 7 bases and J by 2 bases, leaving 9 bases between them. Sequenced by immunoSEQ multiplex PCR; TCRdb stores in-frame clones only, minus some. The repertoire holds around 83,000 clones, with around 57% as singletons. V and J are TRBV28 and TRBJ2-7; D call uncertain. The TCR originated in a man aged 25 to 40 in good health. Sample: memory CD8+ T cells sorted from blood. Subset specified: CD45RO+ cells pooled with CCR7-negative TemRA cells. CDR3 protein: CASTDVTYEQYF. CDR3 in DNA: TGTGCCAGCACGGACGTAACCTACGAGCAGTACTTC.